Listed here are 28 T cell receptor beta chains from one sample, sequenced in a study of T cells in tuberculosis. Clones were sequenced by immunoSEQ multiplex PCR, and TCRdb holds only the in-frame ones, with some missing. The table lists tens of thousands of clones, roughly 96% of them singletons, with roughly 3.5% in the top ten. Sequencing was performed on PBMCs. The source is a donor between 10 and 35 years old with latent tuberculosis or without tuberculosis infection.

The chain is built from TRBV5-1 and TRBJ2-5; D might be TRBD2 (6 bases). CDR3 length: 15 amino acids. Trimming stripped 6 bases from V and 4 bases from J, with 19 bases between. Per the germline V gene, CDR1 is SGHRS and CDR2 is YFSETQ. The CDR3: CASTRGSGPPETQYF. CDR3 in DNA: TGCGCCAGCACGCGGGGATCCGGGCCCCCAGAGACCCAGTACTTC.

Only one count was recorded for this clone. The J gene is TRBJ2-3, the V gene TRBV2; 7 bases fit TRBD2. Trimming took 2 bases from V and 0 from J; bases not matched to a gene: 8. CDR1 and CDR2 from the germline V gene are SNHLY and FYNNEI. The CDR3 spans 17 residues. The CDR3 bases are TGTGCCAGCAGTGAATCTGGGACTAACCCTAGCACAGATACGCAGTATTTT. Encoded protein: CASSESGTNPSTDTQYF. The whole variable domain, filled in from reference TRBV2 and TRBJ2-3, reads EPEVTQTPSHQVTQMGQEVILRCVPISNHLYFYWYRQILGQKVEFLVSFYNNEISEKSEIFDDQFSVERPDGSNFTLKIRSTKLEDSAMYFCASSESGTNPSTDTQYFGPGTRLTVL.

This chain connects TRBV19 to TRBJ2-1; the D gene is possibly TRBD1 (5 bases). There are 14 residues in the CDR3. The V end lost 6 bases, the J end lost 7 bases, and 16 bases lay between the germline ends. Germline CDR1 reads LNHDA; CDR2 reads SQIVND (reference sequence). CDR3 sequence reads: CASSSMAGNNEQFF. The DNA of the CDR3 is TGTGCCAGTAGCTCCATGGCAGGGAATAATGAGCAGTTCTTC.

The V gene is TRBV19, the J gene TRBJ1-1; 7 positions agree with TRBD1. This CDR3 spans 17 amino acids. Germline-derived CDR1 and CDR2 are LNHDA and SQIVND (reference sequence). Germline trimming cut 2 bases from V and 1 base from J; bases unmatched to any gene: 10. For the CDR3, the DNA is TGTGCCAGTAGTATAACTAGACAGGGTAGGAAGAACACTGAAGCTTTCTTT. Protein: CASSITRQGRKNTEAFF.

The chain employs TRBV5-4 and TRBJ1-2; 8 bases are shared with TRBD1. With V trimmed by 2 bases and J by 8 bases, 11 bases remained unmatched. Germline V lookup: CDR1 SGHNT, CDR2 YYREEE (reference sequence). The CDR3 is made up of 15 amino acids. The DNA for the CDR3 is TGTGCCAGCAGCTTCGCAGGGGGCGCCTTAGGGGGCTACACCTTC. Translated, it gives CASSFAGGALGGYTF.

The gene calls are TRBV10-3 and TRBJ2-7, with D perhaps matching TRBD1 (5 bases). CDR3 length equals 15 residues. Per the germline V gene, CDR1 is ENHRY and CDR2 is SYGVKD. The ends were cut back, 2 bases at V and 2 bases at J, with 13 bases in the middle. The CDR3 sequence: CAISEQQTETYEQYF. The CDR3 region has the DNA TGTGCCATCAGTGAGCAACAGACAGAAACCTACGAGCAGTACTTC.

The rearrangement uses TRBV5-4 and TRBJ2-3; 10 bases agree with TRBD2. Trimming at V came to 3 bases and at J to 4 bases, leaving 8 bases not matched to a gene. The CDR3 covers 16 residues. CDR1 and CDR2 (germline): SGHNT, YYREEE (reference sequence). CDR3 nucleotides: TGTGCCAGCAGCTCCTTAGCGGGGGGTCCGCCAGATACGCAGTATTTT. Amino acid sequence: CASSSLAGGPPDTQYF.

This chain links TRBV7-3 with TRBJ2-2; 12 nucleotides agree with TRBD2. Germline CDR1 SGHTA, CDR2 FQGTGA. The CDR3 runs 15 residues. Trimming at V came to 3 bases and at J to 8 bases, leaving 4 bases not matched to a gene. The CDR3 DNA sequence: TGTGCCAGCAGCTTGACTAGCGGGGGTTCAGGGGAGCTGTTTTTT. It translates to CASSLTSGGSGELFF.

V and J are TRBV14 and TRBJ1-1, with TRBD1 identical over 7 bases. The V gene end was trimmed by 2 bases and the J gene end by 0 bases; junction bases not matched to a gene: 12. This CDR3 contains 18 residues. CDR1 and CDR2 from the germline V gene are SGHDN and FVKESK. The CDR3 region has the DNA TGTGCCAGCAGCCAATCAGGCAGGGGGTTAGCGATGAACACTGAAGCTTTCTTT. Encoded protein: CASSQSGRGLAMNTEAFF.

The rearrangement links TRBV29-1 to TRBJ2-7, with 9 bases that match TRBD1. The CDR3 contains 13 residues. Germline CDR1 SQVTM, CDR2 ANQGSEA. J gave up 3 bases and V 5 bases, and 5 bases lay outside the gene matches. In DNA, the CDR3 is TGCAGCGTTCCCGGGACAGGGTTCTACGAGCAGTACTTC. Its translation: CSVPGTGFYEQYF.

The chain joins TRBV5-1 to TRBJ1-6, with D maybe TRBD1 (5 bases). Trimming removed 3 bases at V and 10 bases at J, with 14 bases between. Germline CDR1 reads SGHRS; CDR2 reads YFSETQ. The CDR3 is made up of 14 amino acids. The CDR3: CASSSGGMGSPLHF. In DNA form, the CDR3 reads TGCGCCAGCAGCTCGGGGGGGATGGGATCACCCCTCCACTTT.

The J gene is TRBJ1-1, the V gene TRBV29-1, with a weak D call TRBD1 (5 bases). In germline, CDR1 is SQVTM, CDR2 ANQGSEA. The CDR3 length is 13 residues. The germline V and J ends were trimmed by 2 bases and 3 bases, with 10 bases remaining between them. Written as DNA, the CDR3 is TGCAGCGTTGAATCCCGGGGGTACACTGAAGCTTTCTTT. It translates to CSVESRGYTEAFF.

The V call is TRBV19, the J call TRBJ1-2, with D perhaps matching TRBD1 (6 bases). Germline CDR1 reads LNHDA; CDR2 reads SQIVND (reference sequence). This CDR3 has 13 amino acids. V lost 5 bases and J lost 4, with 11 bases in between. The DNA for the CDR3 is TGTGCCAGTAGTGCGACAGGCCTCTATGGCTACACCTTC. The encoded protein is CASSATGLYGYTF.

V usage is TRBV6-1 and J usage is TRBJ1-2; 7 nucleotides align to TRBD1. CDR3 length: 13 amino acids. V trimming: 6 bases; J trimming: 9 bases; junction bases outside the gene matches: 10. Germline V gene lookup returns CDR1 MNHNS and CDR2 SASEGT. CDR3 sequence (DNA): TGTGCCAGCAGCGTGACAGGGTCAAGCAGCTACACCTTC. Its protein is CASSVTGSSSYTF.

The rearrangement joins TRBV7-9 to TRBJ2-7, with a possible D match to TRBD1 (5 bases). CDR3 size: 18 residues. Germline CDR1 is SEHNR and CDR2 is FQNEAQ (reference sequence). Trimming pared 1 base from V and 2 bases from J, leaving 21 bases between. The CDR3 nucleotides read TGTGCCAGCAGCTTAGTGAAGTCCCCGAAGGGGATGACCTACGAGCAGTACTTC. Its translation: CASSLVKSPKGMTYEQYF.

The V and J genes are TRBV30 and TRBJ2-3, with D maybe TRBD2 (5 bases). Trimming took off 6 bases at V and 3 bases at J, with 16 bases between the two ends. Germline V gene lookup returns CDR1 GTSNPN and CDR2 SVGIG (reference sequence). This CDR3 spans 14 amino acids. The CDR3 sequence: CACLRGASTDTQYF. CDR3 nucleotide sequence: TGTGCCTGCCTACGGGGAGCTTCAACAGATACGCAGTATTTT.

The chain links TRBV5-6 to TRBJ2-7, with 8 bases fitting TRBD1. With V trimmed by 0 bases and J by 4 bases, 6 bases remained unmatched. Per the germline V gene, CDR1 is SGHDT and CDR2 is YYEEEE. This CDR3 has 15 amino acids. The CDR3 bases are TGTGCCAGCAGCTTGGGAGGACAGGGACCATACGAGCAGTACTTC. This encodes CASSLGGQGPYEQYF. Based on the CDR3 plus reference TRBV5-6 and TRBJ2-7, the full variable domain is DAGVTQSPTHLIKTRGQQVTLRCSPKSGHDTVSWYQQALGQGPQFIFQYYEEEERQRGNFPDRFSGHQFPNYSSELNVNALLLGDSALYLCASSLGGQGPYEQYFGPGTRLTVT.

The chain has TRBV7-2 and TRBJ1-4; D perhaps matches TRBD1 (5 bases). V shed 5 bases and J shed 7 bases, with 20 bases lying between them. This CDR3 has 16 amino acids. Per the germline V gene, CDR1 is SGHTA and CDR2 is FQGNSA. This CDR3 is CASSPRVSLGLEKLFF. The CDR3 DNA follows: TGTGCCAGCAGCCCCCGGGTTAGTTTGGGACTTGAAAAACTGTTTTTT.

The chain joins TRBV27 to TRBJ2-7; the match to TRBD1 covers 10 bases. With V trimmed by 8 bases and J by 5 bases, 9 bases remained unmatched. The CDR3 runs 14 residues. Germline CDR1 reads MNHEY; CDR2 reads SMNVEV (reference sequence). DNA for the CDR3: TGTGCCAGCCTAGCTCGGGACAGGGGAGACGAGCAGTACTTC. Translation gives CASLARDRGDEQYF.

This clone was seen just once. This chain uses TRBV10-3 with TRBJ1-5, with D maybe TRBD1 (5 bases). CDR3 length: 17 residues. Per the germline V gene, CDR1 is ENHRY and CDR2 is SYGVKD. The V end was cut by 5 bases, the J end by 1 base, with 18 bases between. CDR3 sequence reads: CAISSNGGGSSNQPQHF. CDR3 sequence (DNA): TGTGCCATCAGTTCCAACGGGGGGGGGTCGAGCAATCAGCCCCAGCATTTT.

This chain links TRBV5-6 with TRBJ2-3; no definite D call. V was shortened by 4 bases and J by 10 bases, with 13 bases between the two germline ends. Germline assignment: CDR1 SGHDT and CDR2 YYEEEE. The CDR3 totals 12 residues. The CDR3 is CASSLSSKAQYF. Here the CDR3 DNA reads TGTGCCAGCAGCCTCTCCTCTAAAGCGCAGTATTTT.

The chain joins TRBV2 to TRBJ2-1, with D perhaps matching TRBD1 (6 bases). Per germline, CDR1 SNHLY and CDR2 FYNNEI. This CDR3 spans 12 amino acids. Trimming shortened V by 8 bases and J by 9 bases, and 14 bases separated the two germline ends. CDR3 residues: CASGQTGVEQFF. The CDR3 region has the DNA TGTGCCAGCGGACAGACAGGCGTTGAGCAGTTCTTC.

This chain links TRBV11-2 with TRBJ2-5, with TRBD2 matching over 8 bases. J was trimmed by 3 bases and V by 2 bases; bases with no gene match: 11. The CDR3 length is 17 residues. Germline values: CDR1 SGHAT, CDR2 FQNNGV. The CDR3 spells CASSLYGGGNSEETQYF. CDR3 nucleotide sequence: TGTGCCAGCAGCTTATACGGGGGGGGCAATTCGGAAGAGACCCAGTACTTC. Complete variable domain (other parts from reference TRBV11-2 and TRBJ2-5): EAGVAQSPRYKIIEKRQSVAFWCNPISGHATLYWYQQILGQGPKLLIQFQNNGVVDDSQLPKDRFSAERLKGVDSTLKIQPAKLEDSAVYLCASSLYGGGNSEETQYFGPGTRLLVL.

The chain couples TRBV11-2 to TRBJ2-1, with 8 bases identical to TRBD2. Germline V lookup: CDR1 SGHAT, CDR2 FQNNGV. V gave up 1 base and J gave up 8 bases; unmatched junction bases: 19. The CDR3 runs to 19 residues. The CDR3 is CASSLVGPQRGIHRDEQFF. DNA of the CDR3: TGTGCCAGCAGCTTAGTGGGCCCCCAGCGGGGGATCCACCGGGATGAGCAGTTCTTC.

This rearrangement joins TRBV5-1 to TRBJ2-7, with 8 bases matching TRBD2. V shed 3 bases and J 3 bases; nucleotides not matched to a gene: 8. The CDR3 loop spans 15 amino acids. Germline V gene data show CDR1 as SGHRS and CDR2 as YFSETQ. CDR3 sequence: CASSSPGGLRYEQYF. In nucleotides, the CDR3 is TGCGCCAGCAGCTCCCCGGGGGGGCTCCGCTACGAGCAGTACTTC.

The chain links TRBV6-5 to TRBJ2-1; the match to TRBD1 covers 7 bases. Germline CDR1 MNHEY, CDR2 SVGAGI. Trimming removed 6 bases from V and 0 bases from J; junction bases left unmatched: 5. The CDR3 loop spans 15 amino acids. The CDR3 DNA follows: TGTGCCAGCAGAGGTGACAGGGACTCCTACAATGAGCAGTTCTTC. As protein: CASRGDRDSYNEQFF.

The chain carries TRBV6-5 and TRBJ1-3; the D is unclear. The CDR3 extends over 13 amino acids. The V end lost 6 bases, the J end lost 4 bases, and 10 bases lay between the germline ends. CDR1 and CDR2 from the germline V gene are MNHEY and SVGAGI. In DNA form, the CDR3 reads TGTGCCAGCAGGACTCTATACGGAAACACCATATATTTT. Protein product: CASRTLYGNTIYF.

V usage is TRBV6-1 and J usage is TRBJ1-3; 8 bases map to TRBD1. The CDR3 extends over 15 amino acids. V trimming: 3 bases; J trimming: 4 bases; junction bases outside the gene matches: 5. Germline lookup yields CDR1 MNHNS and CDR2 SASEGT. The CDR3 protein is CASSETGASGNTIYF. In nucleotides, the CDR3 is TGTGCCAGCAGTGAGACAGGGGCTAGCGGAAACACCATATATTTT.